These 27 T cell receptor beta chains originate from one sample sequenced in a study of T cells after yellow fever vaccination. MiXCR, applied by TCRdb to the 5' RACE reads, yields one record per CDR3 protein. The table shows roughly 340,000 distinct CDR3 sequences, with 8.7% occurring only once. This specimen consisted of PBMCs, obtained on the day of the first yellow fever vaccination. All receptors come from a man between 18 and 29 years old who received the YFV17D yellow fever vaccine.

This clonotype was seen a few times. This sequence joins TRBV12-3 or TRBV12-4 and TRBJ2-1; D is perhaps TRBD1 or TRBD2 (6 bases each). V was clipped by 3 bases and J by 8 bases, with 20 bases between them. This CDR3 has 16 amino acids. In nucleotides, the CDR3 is TGTGCCAGCAGTTTCAATGCCGTGGGGGGCCAAGATGAGCAGTTCTTC. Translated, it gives CASSFNAVGGQDEQFF.

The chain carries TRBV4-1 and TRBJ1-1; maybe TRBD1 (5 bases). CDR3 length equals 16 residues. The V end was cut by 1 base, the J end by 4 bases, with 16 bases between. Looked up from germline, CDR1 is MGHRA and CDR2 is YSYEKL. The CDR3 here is CASSQVGAGWFTEAFF. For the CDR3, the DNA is TGCGCCAGCAGCCAAGTAGGGGCAGGGTGGTTCACTGAAGCTTTCTTT.

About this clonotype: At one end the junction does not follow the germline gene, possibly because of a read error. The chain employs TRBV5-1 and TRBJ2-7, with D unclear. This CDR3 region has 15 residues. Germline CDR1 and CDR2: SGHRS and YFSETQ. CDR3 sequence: CASSLGPASSYEKYF. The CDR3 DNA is TGCGCCAGCAGCTTAGGACCGGCAAGCTCCTACGAGAAGTATTTC.

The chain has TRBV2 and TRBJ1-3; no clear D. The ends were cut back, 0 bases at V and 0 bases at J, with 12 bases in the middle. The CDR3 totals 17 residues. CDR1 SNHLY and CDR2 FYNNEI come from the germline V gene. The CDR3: CASSEALFLLSGNTIYF. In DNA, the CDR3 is TGTGCCAGCAGTGAAGCGCTCTTCCTACTCTCTGGAAACACCATATATTTT.

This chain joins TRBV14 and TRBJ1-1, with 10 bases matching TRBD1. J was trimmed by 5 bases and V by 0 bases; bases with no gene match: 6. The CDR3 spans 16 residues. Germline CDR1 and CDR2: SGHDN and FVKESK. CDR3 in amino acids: CASSQEGGTGATEAFF. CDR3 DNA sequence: TGTGCCAGCAGCCAAGAAGGGGGGACAGGGGCAACTGAAGCTTTCTTT. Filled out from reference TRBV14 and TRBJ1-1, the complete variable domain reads EAGVTQFPSHSVIEKGQTVTLRCDPISGHDNLYWYRRVMGKEIKFLLHFVKESKQDESGMPNNRFLAERTGGTYSTLKVQPAELEDSGVYFCASSQEGGTGATEAFFGQGTRLTVV.

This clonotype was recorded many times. The CDR3 DNA is TGTGCCAGTAGTATGGTACTGAACACCGGGGAGCTGTTTTTT. This codes for CASSMVLNTGELFF. V is TRBV19 and J is TRBJ2-2, with D hard to call. The CDR3 loop spans 14 amino acids. Between the trimmed V and J ends, which lost 3 bases and 1 base, there was a span of 6 bases. CDR1 and CDR2 from the germline V gene are LNHDA and SQIVND (reference sequence).

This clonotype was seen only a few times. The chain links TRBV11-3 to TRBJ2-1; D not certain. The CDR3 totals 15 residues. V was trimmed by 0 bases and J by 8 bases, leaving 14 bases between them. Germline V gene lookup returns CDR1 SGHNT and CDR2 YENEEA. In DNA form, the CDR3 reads TGTGCCAGCAGCTTAGATTTCGGCGCCCTGGATGAGCAGTTCTTC. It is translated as CASSLDFGALDEQFF.

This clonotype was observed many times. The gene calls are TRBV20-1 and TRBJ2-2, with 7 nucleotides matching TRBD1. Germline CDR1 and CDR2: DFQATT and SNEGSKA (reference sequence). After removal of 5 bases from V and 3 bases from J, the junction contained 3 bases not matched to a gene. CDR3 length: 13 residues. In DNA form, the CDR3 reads TGCAGTGCTGACAGGGTAGACACCGGGGAGCTGTTTTTT. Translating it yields CSADRVDTGELFF.

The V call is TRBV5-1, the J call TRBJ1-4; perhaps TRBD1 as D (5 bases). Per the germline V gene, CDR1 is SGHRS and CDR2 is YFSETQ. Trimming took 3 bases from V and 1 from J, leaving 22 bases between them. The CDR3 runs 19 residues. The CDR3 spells CASSSYRYGLGRTNEKLFF. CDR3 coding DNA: TGCGCCAGCAGCTCCTACCGATACGGCCTGGGGCGAACTAATGAAAAACTGTTTTTT.

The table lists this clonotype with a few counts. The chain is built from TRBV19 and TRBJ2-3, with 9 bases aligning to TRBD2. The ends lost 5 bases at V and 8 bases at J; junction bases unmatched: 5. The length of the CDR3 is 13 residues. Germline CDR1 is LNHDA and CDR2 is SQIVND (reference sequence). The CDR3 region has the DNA TGTGCCAGTAGTGGGGGACTAGCCGGTACGCAGTATTTT. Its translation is CASSGGLAGTQYF.

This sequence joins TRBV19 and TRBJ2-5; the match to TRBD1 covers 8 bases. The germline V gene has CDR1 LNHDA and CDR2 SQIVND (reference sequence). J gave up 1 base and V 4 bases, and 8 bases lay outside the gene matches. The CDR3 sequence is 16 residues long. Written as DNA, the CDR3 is TGTGCCAGTAGTACAGCCTGGACAGGGATCCAAGAGACCCAGTACTTC. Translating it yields CASSTAWTGIQETQYF.

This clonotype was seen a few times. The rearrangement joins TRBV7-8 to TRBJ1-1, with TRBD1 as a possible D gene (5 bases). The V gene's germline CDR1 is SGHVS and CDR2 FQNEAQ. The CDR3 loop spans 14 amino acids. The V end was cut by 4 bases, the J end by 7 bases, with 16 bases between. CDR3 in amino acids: CASSYGQGGFEAFF. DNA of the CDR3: TGTGCCAGCAGCTACGGGCAGGGAGGCTTTGAAGCTTTCTTT.

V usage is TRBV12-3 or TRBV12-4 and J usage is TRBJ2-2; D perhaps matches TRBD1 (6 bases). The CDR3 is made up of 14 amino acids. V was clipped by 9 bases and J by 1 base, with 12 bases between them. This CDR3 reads CASLRTENTGELFF. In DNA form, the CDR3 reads TGTGCCAGTCTCAGGACAGAGAACACCGGGGAGCTGTTTTTT.

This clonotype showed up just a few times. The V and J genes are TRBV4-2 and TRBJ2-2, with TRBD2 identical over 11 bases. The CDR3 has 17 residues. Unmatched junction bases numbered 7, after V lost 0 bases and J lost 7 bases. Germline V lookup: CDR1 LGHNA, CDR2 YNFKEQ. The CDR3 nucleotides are TGTGCCAGCAGCCAAGATAGGCCTAGCGGGGGGTTCGGGGAGCTGTTTTTT. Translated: CASSQDRPSGGFGELFF.

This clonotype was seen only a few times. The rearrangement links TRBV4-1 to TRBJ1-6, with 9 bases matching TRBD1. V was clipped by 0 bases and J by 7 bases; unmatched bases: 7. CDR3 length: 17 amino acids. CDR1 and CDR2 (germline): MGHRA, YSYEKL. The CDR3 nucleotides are TGCGCCAGCAGCCAAGAAATCCCGACAGGGGGAAATTCACCCCTCCACTTT. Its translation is CASSQEIPTGGNSPLHF.

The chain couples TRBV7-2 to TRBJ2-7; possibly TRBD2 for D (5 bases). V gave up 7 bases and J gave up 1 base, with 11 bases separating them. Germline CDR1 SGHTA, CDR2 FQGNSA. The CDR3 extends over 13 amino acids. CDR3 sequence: CASTTGLSYEQYF. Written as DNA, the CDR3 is TGTGCCAGCACCACGGGGTTGTCCTACGAGCAGTACTTC. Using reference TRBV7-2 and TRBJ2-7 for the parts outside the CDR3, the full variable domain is GAGVSQSPSNKVTEKGKDVELRCDPISGHTALYWYRQSLGQGLEFLIYFQGNSAPDKSGLPSDRFSAERTGGSVSTLTIQRTQQEDSAVYLCASTTGLSYEQYFGPGTRLTVT.

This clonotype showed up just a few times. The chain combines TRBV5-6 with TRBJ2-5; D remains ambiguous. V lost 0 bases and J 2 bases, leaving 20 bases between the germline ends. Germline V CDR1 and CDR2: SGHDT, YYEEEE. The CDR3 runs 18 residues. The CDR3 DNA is TGTGCCAGCAGCTTGGTACCAGACCCCGGACGCGCACAAGAGACCCAGTACTTC. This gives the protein CASSLVPDPGRAQETQYF. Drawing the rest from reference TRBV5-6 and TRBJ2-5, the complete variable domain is DAGVTQSPTHLIKTRGQQVTLRCSPKSGHDTVSWYQQALGQGPQFIFQYYEEEERQRGNFPDRFSGHQFPNYSSELNVNALLLGDSALYLCASSLVPDPGRAQETQYFGPGTRLLVL.

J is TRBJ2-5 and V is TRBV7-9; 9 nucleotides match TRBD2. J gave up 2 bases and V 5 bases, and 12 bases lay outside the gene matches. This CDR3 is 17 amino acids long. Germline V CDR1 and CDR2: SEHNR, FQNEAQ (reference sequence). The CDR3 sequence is CASSPDVAGGWQETQYF. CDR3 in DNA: TGTGCCAGCAGCCCAGATGTCGCGGGGGGGTGGCAAGAGACCCAGTACTTC.

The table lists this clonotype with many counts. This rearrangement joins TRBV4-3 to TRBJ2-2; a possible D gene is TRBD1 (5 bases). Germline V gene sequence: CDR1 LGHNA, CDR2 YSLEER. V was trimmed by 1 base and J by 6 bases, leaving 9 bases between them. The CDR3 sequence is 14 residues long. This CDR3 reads CASSQGPGPGELFF. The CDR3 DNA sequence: TGCGCCAGCAGCCAAGGACCAGGGCCCGGGGAGCTGTTTTTT.

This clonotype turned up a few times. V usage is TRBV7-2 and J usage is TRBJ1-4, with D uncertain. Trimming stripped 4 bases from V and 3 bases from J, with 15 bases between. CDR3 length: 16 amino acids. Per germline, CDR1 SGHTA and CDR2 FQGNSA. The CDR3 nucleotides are TGTGCCAGCAGCTGGGGTACCGGGAGGTCTAATGAAAAACTGTTTTTT. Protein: CASSWGTGRSNEKLFF. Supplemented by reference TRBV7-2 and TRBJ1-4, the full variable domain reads GAGVSQSPSNKVTEKGKDVELRCDPISGHTALYWYRQSLGQGLEFLIYFQGNSAPDKSGLPSDRFSAERTGGSVSTLTIQRTQQEDSAVYLCASSWGTGRSNEKLFFGSGTQLSVL.

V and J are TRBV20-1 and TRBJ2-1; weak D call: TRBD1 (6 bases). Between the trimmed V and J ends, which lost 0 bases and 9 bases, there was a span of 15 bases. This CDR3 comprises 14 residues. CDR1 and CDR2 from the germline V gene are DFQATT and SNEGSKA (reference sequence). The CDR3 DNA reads TGCAGTGCTAGAGATCACCAGGGGCAGGGTGAGCAGTTCTTC. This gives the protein CSARDHQGQGEQFF.

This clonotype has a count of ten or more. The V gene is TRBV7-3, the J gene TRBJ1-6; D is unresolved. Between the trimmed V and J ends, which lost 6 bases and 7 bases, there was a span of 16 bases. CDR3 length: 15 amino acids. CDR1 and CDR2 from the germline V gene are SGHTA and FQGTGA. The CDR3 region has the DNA TGTGCCAGCAGTCCTGGGCTATCCCAGAATTCACCCCTCCACTTT. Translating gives CASSPGLSQNSPLHF.

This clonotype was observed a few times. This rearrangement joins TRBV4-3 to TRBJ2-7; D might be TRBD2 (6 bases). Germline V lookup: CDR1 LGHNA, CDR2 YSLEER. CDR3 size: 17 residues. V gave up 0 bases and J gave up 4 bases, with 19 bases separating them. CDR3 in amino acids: CASSQDMGVSSGYEQYF. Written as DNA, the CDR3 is TGCGCCAGCAGCCAAGATATGGGAGTAAGTAGCGGTTACGAGCAGTACTTC.

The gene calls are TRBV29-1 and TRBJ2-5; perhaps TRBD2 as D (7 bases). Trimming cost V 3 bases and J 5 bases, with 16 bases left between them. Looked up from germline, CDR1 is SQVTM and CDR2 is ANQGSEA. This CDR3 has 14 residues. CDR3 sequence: CSVELAGAGETQYF. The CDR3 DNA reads TGCAGCGTTGAGTTGGCGGGGGCTGGGGAGACCCAGTACTTC.

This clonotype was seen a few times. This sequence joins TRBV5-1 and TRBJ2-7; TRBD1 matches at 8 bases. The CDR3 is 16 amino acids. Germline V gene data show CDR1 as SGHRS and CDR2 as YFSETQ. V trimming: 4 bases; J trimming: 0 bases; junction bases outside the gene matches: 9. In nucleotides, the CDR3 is TGCGCCAGCAGCCCGGGACAGGCCTCGAGCTCCTACGAGCAGTACGTC. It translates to CASSPGQASSSYEQYV.

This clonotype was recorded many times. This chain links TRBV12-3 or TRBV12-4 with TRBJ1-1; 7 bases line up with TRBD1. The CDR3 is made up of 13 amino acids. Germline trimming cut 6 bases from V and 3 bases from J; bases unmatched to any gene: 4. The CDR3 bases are TGTGCCAGCAGCTTCACAGGGGACACTGAAGCTTTCTTT. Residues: CASSFTGDTEAFF.

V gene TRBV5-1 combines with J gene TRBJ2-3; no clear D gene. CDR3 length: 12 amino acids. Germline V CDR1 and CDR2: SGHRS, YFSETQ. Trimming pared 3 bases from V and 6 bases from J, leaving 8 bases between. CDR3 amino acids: CASSSNLDTQYF. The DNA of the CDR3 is TGCGCCAGCAGCTCCAATCTGGATACGCAGTATTTT.